This paragraph reports one T cell receptor beta chain. Researchers ran the PCR with 60 Vbeta and 13 Jbeta primers. Original analysis: A follow-up analysis tallied 70 million to 80 million unique TCR beta chains, roughly 11 million shared. TCRdb's copy holds only in-frame clones and misses some; the assay was immunoSEQ multiplex PCR. V and J calls and clone size are given by that table; D and trimming were obtained from the DNA. The sample holds 150,000 to 200,000 clones, around four fifths seen once. This entry comes from a study of cytomegalovirus exposure and HLA in healthy donors. The CDR3 length is 16 residues. Germline lookup yields CDR1 KGHSH and CDR2 LQKENI. Trimming took off 2 bases at V and 2 bases at J, with 15 bases between the two ends.

The chain carries TRBV18 and TRBJ1-2; D is uncertain. This sequence was found in a female donor in good health and CMV-seronegative. Specimen: PBMCs. Here the CDR3 DNA reads TGTGCCAGCTCACCAGGAATAGTGGGCCAGAACTATGGCTACACCTTC. Protein: CASSPGIVGQNYGYTF.